The clone carrying this T cell receptor (beta chain) was observed a single time. Its antigen remains unknown. Some clones are missing from TCRdb's copy, which holds only in-frame ones; the method was immunoSEQ multiplex PCR. Of more than 110,000 clones in the sample, around 92% were seen once. The sample originates from a study of T cell responses to AZD1222 COVID-19 vaccine. Broader study findings: Reportedly, close to half of spike-specific TCRs are directed against unmutated variant regions. Only 6 or 7 AZD1222 recipients tested seropositive at baseline. No repertoire was sampled before or during the peak T cell response, only after it.

CDR1 PRHDT and CDR2 FYEKMQ come from the germline V gene (reference sequence). The V and J ends lost 3 bases and 3 bases, in that order; junction bases with no gene match: 3. The CDR3 runs to 14 residues. The sequence was collected from an adult who received the AZD1222 COVID-19 vaccine. The sample here was peripheral blood, taken 28 days after the second AZD1222 dose. V is TRBV13 and J is TRBJ2-3, with 7 bases fitting TRBD2. CDR3 DNA: TGTGCCAGCAGCTTGAGGGAGGGAACAGATACGCAGTATTTT. Encoded protein: CASSLREGTDTQYF.